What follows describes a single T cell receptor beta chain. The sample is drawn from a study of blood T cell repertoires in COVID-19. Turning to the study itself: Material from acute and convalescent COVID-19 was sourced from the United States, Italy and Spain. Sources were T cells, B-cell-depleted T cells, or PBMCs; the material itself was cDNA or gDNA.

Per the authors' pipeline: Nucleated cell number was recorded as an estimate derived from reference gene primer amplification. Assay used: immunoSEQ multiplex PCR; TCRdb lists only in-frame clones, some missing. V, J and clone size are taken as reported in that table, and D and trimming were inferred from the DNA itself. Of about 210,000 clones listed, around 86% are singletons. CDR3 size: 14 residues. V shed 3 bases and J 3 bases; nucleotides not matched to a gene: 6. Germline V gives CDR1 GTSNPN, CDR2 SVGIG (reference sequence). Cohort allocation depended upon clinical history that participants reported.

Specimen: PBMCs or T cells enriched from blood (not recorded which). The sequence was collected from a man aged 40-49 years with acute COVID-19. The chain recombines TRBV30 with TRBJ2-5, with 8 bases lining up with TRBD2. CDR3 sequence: CAWSPGLGEETQYF. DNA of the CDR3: TGTGCCTGGAGCCCGGGACTAGGGGAAGAGACCCAGTACTTC.